Below, 28 T cell receptor beta chains from the same sample are listed, as sequenced in a study of T cell changes during pregnancy in multiple sclerosis. Generated by immunoSEQ multiplex PCR, the TCRdb table keeps only in-frame clones and is missing some. The sample includes 20,000 to 30,000 clones, about 88% of them seen just once. The sample here was CD8+ T cells from peripheral blood mononuclear cells, taken in the third trimester of pregnancy. These TCRs come from a female donor in good health, enrolled as a control in a pregnancy study.

The chain recombines TRBV14 with TRBJ1-1; 10 bases are shared with TRBD1. The junction had 10 bases not matched to a gene; V was cut back by 4 bases and J by 8 bases. This CDR3 comprises 15 residues. In germline, CDR1 is SGHDN, CDR2 FVKESK. The CDR3 nucleotides are TGTGCCAGCAGCCCCTGGACAGGGGGAAGGAGCGAAGCTTTCTTT. This encodes CASSPWTGGRSEAFF.

The V call is TRBV7-8, the J call TRBJ1-2; maybe TRBD1 (6 bases). Germline V CDR1 and CDR2: SGHVS, FQNEAQ. V was pared by 5 bases and J by 4 bases, with 17 bases between. This CDR3 contains 15 residues. CDR3 coding DNA: TGTGCCAGCAGCGCCTTTTCAGGGGATTTCTATGGCTACACCTTC. Amino acids: CASSAFSGDFYGYTF. Full variable domain (missing parts from reference TRBV7-8 and TRBJ1-2): GAGVSQSPRYKVAKRGQDVALRCDPISGHVSLFWYQQALGQGPEFLTYFQNEAQLDKSGLPSDRFFAERPEGSVSTLKIQRTQQEDSAVYLCASSAFSGDFYGYTFGSGTRLTVV.

The chain employs TRBV29-1 and TRBJ1-2; D may be TRBD1 (6 bases). CDR1 is SQVTM, CDR2 ANQGSEA, per germline. Trimming pared 0 bases from V and 1 base from J, leaving 27 bases between. This CDR3 contains 20 residues. In DNA, the CDR3 is TGCAGCGTTGAAGATCGGAAGCTCGAGGGGGGGAATTGGCTTAACTATGGCTACACCTTC. It is translated as CSVEDRKLEGGNWLNYGYTF.

The rearrangement joins TRBV5-5 to TRBJ2-1; 7 bases align to TRBD1. The CDR3 is made up of 15 amino acids. V gave up 3 bases and J gave up 2 bases; unmatched junction bases: 5. Germline CDR1 and CDR2: SGHKS and YYEKEE (reference sequence). The CDR3 DNA reads TGTGCCAGCAGCTCTCGACAGGGTCCCTACAATGAGCAGTTCTTC. Translated: CASSSRQGPYNEQFF.

The chain is built from TRBV27 and TRBJ1-1, with TRBD1 identical over 7 bases. After removal of 6 bases from V and 4 bases from J, the junction contained 8 bases not matched to a gene. The CDR3 consists of 14 residues. CDR1 and CDR2 from the germline V gene are MNHEY and SMNVEV (reference sequence). DNA for the CDR3: TGTGCCAGCAGCCCCTTTGCAGGGGGCACTGAAGCTTTCTTT. It translates to CASSPFAGGTEAFF.

V and J are TRBV29-1 and TRBJ2-7; D possibly corresponds to TRBD2 (6 bases). V was cut by 5 bases and J by 3 bases, with 11 bases left in between. From germline, CDR1 is SQVTM and CDR2 ANQGSEA. The CDR3 extends over 12 amino acids. CDR3 in DNA: TGCAGCGTTCGGAGTAGCGGCTACGAGCAGTACTTC. Amino acids: CSVRSSGYEQYF.

V usage is TRBV19 and J usage is TRBJ1-2; possible D gene TRBD1, 6 bases. The germline V and J ends were trimmed by 7 bases and 6 bases, with 18 bases remaining between them. Germline V gene data show CDR1 as LNHDA and CDR2 as SQIVND (reference sequence). The CDR3 runs 14 residues. In DNA, the CDR3 is TGTGCCAGTAACCCCCTGGGGGCGAAAGATGGCTACACCTTC. It is translated as CASNPLGAKDGYTF.

This clone is a singleton in its sample. The chain joins TRBV18 to TRBJ2-5, with 10 bases that match TRBD2. Germline-derived CDR1 and CDR2 are KGHSH and LQKENI. V shed 2 bases, J shed 5 bases, and the junction held 8 bases outside the gene matches. This CDR3 spans 16 amino acids. In nucleotides, the CDR3 is TGTGCCAGCTCACCAGGGCTAGCGGGAGTCCTCGAGACCCAGTACTTC. Its translation: CASSPGLAGVLETQYF.

This chain connects TRBV7-9 to TRBJ2-7; the D is unclear. Germline lookup yields CDR1 SEHNR and CDR2 FQNEAQ (reference sequence). The germline V and J ends were trimmed by 4 bases and 2 bases, with 12 bases remaining between them. CDR3 length equals 14 residues. Here the CDR3 DNA reads TGTGCCAGCAGCTCCTTCGGTAACCCCTACGAGCAGTACTTC. The encoded protein is CASSSFGNPYEQYF.

In DNA, the CDR3 is TGTGCCAGCAGTGAAGGTAGGACAGGGACCAGCGAGCAGTACTTC. The encoded protein is CASSEGRTGTSEQYF. The chain recombines TRBV6-1 with TRBJ2-7; 8 bases align to TRBD1. Germline V gene sequence: CDR1 MNHNS, CDR2 SASEGT. The V and J ends lost 1 base and 6 bases, in that order; junction bases with no gene match: 8. CDR3 size: 15 residues.

The sample holds one count of this clone. J is TRBJ2-7 and V is TRBV11-2; D is unclear. Trimming took off 5 bases at V and 4 bases at J, with 9 bases between the two ends. Germline lookup yields CDR1 SGHAT and CDR2 FQNNGV. The CDR3 consists of 12 residues. The CDR3 DNA reads TGTGCCAGCAGCCAAACACGTTACGAGCAGTACTTC. This gives the protein CASSQTRYEQYF.

This chain connects TRBV6-5 to TRBJ2-7; TRBD1 is a possible D gene (6 bases). CDR1 and CDR2 (germline): MNHEY, SVGAGI. Between the trimmed V and J ends, which lost 6 bases and 4 bases, there was a span of 10 bases. This CDR3 has 12 amino acids. The CDR3 nucleotides are TGTGCCAGCAGCCCTCAGGGGTACGAGCAGTACTTC. This codes for CASSPQGYEQYF.

This rearrangement joins TRBV7-9 to TRBJ2-1; the match to TRBD2 covers 14 bases. Germline CDR1 reads SEHNR; CDR2 reads FQNEAQ (reference sequence). Trimming at V came to 1 base and at J to 10 bases, leaving 3 bases not matched to a gene. CDR3 size: 15 residues. CDR3 DNA sequence: TGTGCCAGCAGCTTAGGGACTAGCGGGGGGAAGGAGCAGTTCTTC. Translating gives CASSLGTSGGKEQFF.

CDR3 sequence (DNA): TGCGCCAGCAGCTTGATGGTGACAGGGTCCTACGAGCAGTACTTC. This encodes CASSLMVTGSYEQYF. The chain employs TRBV5-1 and TRBJ2-7; 7 bases align to TRBD1. Germline V lookup: CDR1 SGHRS, CDR2 YFSETQ. The V gene end was trimmed by 1 base and the J gene end by 1 base; junction bases not matched to a gene: 5. CDR3 size: 15 residues.

The V gene is TRBV11-2, the J gene TRBJ2-1; 10 bases fit TRBD2. Trimming cost V 1 base and J 5 bases; bases outside gene matches: 2. The CDR3 totals 15 residues. Germline lookup yields CDR1 SGHAT and CDR2 FQNNGV. The CDR3 loop reads CASSLGLAGDNEQFF. The DNA for the CDR3 is TGTGCCAGCAGCTTAGGGCTAGCGGGGGACAATGAGCAGTTCTTC. Complete variable domain (other parts from reference TRBV11-2 and TRBJ2-1): EAGVAQSPRYKIIEKRQSVAFWCNPISGHATLYWYQQILGQGPKLLIQFQNNGVVDDSQLPKDRFSAERLKGVDSTLKIQPAKLEDSAVYLCASSLGLAGDNEQFFGPGTRLTVL.

The chain carries TRBV7-8 and TRBJ1-6; D gene unclear. Germline loops: CDR1 SGHVS, CDR2 FQNEAQ. There are 16 residues in the CDR3. V lost 2 bases and J lost 7, with 15 bases in between. The DNA for the CDR3 is TGTGCCAGCAGCTTAACACTGGCAGCGCCAAATTCACCCCTCCACTTT. As protein: CASSLTLAAPNSPLHF.

The J gene is TRBJ2-1, the V gene TRBV6-4; D unclear. The CDR3 runs 13 residues. CDR1 MRHNA and CDR2 SNTAGT come from the germline V gene. Between the trimmed V and J ends, which lost 2 bases and 7 bases, there was a span of 9 bases. CDR3 in DNA: TGTGCCAGCAGTGACGAGAGGCCGAATGAGCAGTTCTTC. Translated, it gives CASSDERPNEQFF.

V and J are TRBV5-5 and TRBJ1-1, with a weak D call TRBD1 (5 bases). Germline V gene sequence: CDR1 SGHKS, CDR2 YYEKEE (reference sequence). With 5 bases removed from V and 11 bases from J, the gap between germline ends came to 19 bases. This CDR3 comprises 13 residues. The CDR3 loop is CASSFEGAPGAFF. The CDR3 DNA reads TGTGCCAGCAGTTTCGAAGGGGCCCCAGGGGCTTTCTTT.

The genes are TRBV7-9 and TRBJ2-5, with D perhaps matching TRBD1 (6 bases). The CDR3 extends over 14 amino acids. V lost 0 bases to trimming and J lost 6 bases, with 11 bases between them. Looked up from germline, CDR1 is SEHNR and CDR2 is FQNEAQ (reference sequence). Here the CDR3 DNA reads TGTGCCAGCAGCTTAGCTCTACAGGGCAAGACCCAGTACTTC. Translated: CASSLALQGKTQYF.

The V and J genes are TRBV29-1 and TRBJ2-7, with TRBD2 as a possible D gene (6 bases). Trimming pared 4 bases from V and 2 bases from J, leaving 12 bases between. Germline-derived CDR1 and CDR2 are SQVTM and ANQGSEA. The CDR3 totals 13 residues. CDR3 bases: TGCAGCGTTGTCGATCGGGAGACCTACGAGCAGTACTTC. Translated: CSVVDRETYEQYF.

This clone was detected only once. The chain carries TRBV10-2 and TRBJ2-1; D remains ambiguous. With 3 bases removed from V and 9 bases from J, the gap between germline ends came to 9 bases. Germline CDR1 and CDR2: WSHSY and SAAADI. This CDR3 spans 12 amino acids. The CDR3 loop is CASSDGDLEQFF. The CDR3 DNA reads TGCGCCAGCAGTGATGGAGACCTTGAGCAGTTCTTC.

The CDR3 loop reads CASSPGASGVIQETQYF. CDR3 DNA sequence: TGTGCCAGCAGCCCCGGGGCTAGCGGAGTAATCCAAGAGACCCAGTACTTC. V and J are TRBV27 and TRBJ2-5; 7 nucleotides agree with TRBD2. CDR3 length: 17 residues. V shed 6 bases and J 1 base; nucleotides not matched to a gene: 14. The V gene's germline CDR1 is MNHEY and CDR2 SMNVEV (reference sequence).

The chain is built from TRBV29-1 and TRBJ2-7; tentative D call: TRBD1 (6 bases). Trimming took 1 base from V and 1 from J, leaving 11 bases between them. The CDR3 has 14 amino acids. Germline lookup yields CDR1 SQVTM and CDR2 ANQGSEA. CDR3 amino acids: CSVEGDTTSYEQYF. The CDR3 nucleotides are TGCAGCGTTGAAGGGGACACAACTTCCTACGAGCAGTACTTC.

The rearrangement joins TRBV5-6 to TRBJ1-2; D is undetermined. The CDR3 totals 12 residues. The germline gives CDR1 SGHDT, CDR2 YYEEEE. V shed 3 bases and J shed 4 bases, with 7 bases lying between them. The CDR3 DNA is TGTGCCAGCAGCTCACAGCTCTATGGCTACACCTTC. Translating it yields CASSSQLYGYTF.

The V call is TRBV27, the J call TRBJ2-1, with TRBD2 identical over 9 bases. Germline trimming cut 4 bases from V and 9 bases from J; bases unmatched to any gene: 10. The CDR3 covers 15 residues. Germline lookup yields CDR1 MNHEY and CDR2 SMNVEV (reference sequence). The DNA of the CDR3 is TGTGCCAGCAGTTCCCGGACTAGCGTTTTCGGTGAGCAGTTCTTC. It yields the protein CASSSRTSVFGEQFF.

This rearrangement joins TRBV7-9 to TRBJ2-3; perhaps TRBD1 as D (6 bases). Germline V CDR1 and CDR2: SEHNR, FQNEAQ (reference sequence). The length of the CDR3 is 14 residues. The V end was cut by 5 bases, the J end by 4 bases, with 13 bases between. The CDR3 bases are TGTGCCAGCAGCGGACAGTTCCACCCAGATACGCAGTATTTT. This codes for CASSGQFHPDTQYF.

This chain links TRBV10-3 with TRBJ2-7; the match to TRBD1 covers 7 bases. CDR3 size: 14 residues. Germline V CDR1 and CDR2: ENHRY, SYGVKD. J lost 0 bases, V lost 2 bases, and 1 base had no gene match. The CDR3 here is CAISEGDSSYEQYF. CDR3 sequence (DNA): TGTGCCATCAGTGAGGGGGACAGCTCCTACGAGCAGTACTTC.

This chain links TRBV19 with TRBJ1-5, with 7 bases aligning to TRBD1. The CDR3 runs 15 residues. CDR1 is LNHDA, CDR2 SQIVND, per germline (reference sequence). V shed 0 bases, J shed 11 bases, and the junction held 10 bases outside the gene matches. CDR3 DNA sequence: TGTGCCAGTAGTATAGAAAGGGGGCTCGAGCGGTCCCAGCATTTT. Its translation: CASSIERGLERSQHF.